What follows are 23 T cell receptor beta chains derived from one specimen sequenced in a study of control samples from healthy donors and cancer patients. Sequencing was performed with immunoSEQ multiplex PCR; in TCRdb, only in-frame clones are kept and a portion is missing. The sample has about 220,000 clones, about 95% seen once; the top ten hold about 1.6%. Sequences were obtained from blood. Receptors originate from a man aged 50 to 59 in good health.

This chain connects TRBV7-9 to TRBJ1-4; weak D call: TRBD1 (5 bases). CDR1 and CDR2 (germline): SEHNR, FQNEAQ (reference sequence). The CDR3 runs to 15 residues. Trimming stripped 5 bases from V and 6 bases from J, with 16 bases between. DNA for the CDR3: TGTGCCAGCAGCCCAAAACAGGTGCCGGATGAAAAACTGTTTTTT. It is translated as CASSPKQVPDEKLFF.

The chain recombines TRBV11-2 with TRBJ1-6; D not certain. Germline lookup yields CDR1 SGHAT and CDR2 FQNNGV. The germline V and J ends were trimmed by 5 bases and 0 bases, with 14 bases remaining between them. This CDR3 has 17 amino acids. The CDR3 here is CASSPTVVSSYNSPLHF. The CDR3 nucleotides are TGTGCCAGCAGCCCGACGGTGGTCAGCTCCTATAATTCACCCCTCCACTTT. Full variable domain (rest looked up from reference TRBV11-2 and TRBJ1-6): EAGVAQSPRYKIIEKRQSVAFWCNPISGHATLYWYQQILGQGPKLLIQFQNNGVVDDSQLPKDRFSAERLKGVDSTLKIQPAKLEDSAVYLCASSPTVVSSYNSPLHFGNGTRLTVT.

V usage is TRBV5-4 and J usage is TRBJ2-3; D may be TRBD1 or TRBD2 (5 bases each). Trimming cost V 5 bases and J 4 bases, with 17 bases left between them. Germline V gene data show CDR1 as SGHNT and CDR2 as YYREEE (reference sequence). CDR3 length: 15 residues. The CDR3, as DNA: TGTGCCAGCAGGGAAGGGACCATTCAATCAGATACGCAGTATTTT. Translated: CASREGTIQSDTQYF.

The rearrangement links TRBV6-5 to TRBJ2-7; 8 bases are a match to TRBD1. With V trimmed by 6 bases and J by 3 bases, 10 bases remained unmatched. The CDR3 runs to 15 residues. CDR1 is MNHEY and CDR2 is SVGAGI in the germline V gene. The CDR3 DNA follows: TGTGCCAGCAGCAAGACAGGGGTTCCCGACTACGAGCAGTACGTC. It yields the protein CASSKTGVPDYEQYV.

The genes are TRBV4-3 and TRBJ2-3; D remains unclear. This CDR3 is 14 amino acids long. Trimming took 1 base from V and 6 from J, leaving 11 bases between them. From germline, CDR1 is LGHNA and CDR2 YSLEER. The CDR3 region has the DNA TGCGCCAGCAGCCAAGTACCTTTGGGGGATACGCAGTATTTT. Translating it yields CASSQVPLGDTQYF.

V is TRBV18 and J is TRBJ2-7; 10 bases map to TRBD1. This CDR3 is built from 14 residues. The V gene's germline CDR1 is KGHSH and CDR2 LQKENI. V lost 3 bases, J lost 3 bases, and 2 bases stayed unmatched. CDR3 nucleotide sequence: TGTGCCAGCTCACCCGGGACAGGGGACTACGAGCAGTACTTC. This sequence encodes CASSPGTGDYEQYF.

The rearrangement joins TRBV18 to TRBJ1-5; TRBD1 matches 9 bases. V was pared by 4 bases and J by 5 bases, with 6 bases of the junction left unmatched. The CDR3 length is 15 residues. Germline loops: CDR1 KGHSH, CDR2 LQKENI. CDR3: CASSRQQGADQPQHF. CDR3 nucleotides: TGTGCCAGCTCACGGCAACAGGGGGCAGATCAGCCCCAGCATTTT.

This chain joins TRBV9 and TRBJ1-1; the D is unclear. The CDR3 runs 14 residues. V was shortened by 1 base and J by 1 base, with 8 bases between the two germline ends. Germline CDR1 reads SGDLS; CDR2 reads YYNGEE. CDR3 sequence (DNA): TGTGCCAGCAGCGTACTCAGTGAGAACACTGAAGCTTTCTTT. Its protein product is CASSVLSENTEAFF. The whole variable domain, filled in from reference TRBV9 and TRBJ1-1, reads DSGVTQTPKHLITATGQRVTLRCSPRSGDLSVYWYQQSLDQGLQFLIQYYNGEERAKGNILERFSAQQFPDLHSELNLSSLELGDSALYFCASSVLSENTEAFFGQGTRLTVV.

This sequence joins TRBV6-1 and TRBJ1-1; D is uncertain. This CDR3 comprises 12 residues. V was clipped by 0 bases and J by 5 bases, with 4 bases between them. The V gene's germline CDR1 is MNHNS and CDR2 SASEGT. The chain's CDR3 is CASSEARTEAFF. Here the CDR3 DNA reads TGTGCCAGCAGTGAAGCGCGTACTGAAGCTTTCTTT.

The CDR3 nucleotides read TGTGCCAGCGGGGTCCCCCAGCATTTT. Translated: CASGVPQHF. This chain uses TRBV28 with TRBJ1-5; D gene uncertain. V was trimmed by 8 bases and J by 10 bases, leaving 6 bases between them. Germline loops: CDR1 MDHEN, CDR2 SYDVKM. The CDR3 totals 9 residues.

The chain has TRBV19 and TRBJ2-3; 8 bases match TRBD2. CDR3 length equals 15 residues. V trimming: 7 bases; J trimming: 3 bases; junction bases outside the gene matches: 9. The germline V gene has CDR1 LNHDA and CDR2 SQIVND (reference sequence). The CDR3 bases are TGTGCCAGTAATGGGCGGGCGGGGGGTACAGATACGCAGTATTTT. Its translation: CASNGRAGGTDTQYF. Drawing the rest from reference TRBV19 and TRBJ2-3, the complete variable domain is DGGITQSPKYLFRKEGQNVTLSCEQNLNHDAMYWYRQDPGQGLRLIYYSQIVNDFQKGDIAEGYSVSREKKESFPLTVTSAQKNPTAFYLCASNGRAGGTDTQYFGPGTRLTVL.

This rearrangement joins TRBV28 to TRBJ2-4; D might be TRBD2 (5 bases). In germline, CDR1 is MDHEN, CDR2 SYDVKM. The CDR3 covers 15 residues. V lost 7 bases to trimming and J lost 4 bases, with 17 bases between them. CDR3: CASTQGGEGKNIQYF. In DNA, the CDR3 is TGTGCCAGCACCCAAGGAGGAGAAGGAAAAAACATTCAGTACTTC.

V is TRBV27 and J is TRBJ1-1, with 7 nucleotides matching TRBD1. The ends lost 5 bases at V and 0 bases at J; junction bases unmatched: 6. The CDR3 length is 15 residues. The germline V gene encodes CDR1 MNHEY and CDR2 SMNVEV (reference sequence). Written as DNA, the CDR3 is TGTGCCAGCAGTGAGCGACAGGGCTTGAACACTGAAGCTTTCTTT. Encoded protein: CASSERQGLNTEAFF.

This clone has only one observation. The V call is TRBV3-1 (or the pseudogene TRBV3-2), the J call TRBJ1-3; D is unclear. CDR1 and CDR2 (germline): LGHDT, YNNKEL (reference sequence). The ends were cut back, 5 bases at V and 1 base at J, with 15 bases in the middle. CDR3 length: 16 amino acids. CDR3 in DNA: TGTGCCAGCAGCTTTTGGACGGATATTTCTGGAAACACCATATATTTT. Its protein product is CASSFWTDISGNTIYF.

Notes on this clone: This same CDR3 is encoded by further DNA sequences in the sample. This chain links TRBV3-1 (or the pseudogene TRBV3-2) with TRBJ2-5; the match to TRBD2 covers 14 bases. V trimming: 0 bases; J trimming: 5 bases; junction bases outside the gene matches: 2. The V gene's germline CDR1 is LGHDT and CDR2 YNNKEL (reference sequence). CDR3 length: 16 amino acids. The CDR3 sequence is CASSQDRTSGGETQYF. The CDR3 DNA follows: TGTGCCAGCAGCCAAGACCGGACTAGCGGGGGGGAGACCCAGTACTTC.

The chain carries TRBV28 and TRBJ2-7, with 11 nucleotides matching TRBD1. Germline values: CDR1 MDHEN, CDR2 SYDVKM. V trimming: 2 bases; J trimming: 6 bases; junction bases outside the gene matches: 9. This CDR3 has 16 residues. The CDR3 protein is CASSLKGTGGTFEQYV. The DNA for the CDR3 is TGTGCCAGCAGTTTAAAAGGGACAGGGGGTACGTTCGAGCAGTACGTC.

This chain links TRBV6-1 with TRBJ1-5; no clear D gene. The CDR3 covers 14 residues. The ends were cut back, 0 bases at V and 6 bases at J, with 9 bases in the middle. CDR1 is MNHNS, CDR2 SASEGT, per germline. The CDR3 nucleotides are TGTGCCAGCAGTGAAGCGCTTCGTGGTCAGCCCCAGCATTTT. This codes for CASSEALRGQPQHF.

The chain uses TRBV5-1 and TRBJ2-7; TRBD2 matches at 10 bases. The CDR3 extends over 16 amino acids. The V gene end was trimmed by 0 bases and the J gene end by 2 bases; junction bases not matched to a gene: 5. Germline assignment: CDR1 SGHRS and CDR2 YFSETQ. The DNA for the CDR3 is TGCGCCAGCAGCTTGGACGGTAGCGGGAGGACCTACGAGCAGTACTTC. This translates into CASSLDGSGRTYEQYF.

The CDR3, as DNA: TGTGCCAGCAGCCCTTGGGGGAGGACTAGCGGGGGGCCCACCTACGAGCAGTACGTC. The encoded protein is CASSPWGRTSGGPTYEQYV. V gene TRBV3-1 (or the pseudogene TRBV3-2) combines with J gene TRBJ2-7; 14 bases line up with TRBD2. Germline CDR1 and CDR2: LGHDT and YNNKEL (reference sequence). The CDR3 is 19 amino acids. Trimming removed 4 bases from V and 2 bases from J; junction bases left unmatched: 13.

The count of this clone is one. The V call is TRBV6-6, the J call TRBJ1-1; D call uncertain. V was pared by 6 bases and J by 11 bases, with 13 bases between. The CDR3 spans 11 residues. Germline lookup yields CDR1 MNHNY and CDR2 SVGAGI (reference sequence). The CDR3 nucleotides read TGTGCCAGCAGCGAGCTTCGAGGGGCTTTCTTT. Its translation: CASSELRGAFF.

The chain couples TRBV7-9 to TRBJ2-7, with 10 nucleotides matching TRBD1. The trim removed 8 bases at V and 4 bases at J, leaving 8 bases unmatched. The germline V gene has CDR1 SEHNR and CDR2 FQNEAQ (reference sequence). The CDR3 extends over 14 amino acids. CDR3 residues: CASATGTGVYEQYF. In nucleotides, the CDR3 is TGTGCCAGCGCTACCGGGACAGGGGTATACGAGCAGTACTTC.

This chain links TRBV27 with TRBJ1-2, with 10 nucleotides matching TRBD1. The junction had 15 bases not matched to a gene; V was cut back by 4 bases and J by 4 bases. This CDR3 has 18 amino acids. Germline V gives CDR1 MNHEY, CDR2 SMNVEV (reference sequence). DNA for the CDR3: TGTGCCAGCAGTTCCAGAAGCCCGGGACAGGGGACTCTCTATGGCTACACCTTC. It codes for CASSSRSPGQGTLYGYTF.

CDR3: CASSWTGLAGARGSVDTQYF. In DNA form, the CDR3 reads TGTGCCAGTAGCTGGACGGGACTAGCGGGGGCAAGGGGTTCGGTGGATACGCAGTATTTT. This rearrangement joins TRBV19 to TRBJ2-3, with TRBD2 matching 14 bases. This CDR3 contains 20 residues. CDR1 and CDR2 from the germline V gene are LNHDA and SQIVND (reference sequence). Trimming took 6 bases from V and 6 from J; bases not matched to a gene: 20.